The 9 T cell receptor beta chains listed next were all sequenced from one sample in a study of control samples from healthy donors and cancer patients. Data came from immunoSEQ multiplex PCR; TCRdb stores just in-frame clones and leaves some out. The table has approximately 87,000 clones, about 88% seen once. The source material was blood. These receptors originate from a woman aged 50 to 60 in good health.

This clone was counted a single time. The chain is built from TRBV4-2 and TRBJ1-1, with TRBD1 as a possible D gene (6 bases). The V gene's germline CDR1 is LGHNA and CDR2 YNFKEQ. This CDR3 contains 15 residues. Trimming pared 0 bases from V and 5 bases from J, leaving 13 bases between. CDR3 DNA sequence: TGTGCCAGCAGCCAAGAGGCGGGGGGCAGTACTGAAGCTTTCTTT. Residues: CASSQEAGGSTEAFF.

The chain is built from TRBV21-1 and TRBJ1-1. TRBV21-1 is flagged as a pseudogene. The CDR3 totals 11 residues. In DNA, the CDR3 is TGTGCCAGCAGCCGGAACACTGAAGCTTTCTTT. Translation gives CASSRNTEAFF.

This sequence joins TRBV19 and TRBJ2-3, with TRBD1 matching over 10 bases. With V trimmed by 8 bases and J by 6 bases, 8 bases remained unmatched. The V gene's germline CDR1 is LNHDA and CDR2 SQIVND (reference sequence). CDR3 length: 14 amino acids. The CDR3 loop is CASGRDRGMDTQYF. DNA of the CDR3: TGTGCCAGTGGCCGGGACAGGGGTATGGATACGCAGTATTTT.

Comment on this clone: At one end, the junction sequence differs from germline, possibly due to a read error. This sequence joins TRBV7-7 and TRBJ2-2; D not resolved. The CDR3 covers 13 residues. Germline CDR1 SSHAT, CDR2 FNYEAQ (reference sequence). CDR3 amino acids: CASSPDLGGELFF. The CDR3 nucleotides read TGTGCTAGCAGCCCTGATCTGGGAGGGGAGCTGTTTTTT.

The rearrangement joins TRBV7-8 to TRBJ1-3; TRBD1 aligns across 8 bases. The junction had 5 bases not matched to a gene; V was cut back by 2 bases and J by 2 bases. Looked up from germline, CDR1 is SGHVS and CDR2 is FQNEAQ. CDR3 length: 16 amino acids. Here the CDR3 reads CASSLTGGLAGNTIYF. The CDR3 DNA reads TGTGCCAGCAGCTTAACAGGGGGACTTGCTGGAAACACCATATATTTT. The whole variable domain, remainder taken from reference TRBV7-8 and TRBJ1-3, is GAGVSQSPRYKVAKRGQDVALRCDPISGHVSLFWYQQALGQGPEFLTYFQNEAQLDKSGLPSDRFFAERPEGSVSTLKIQRTQQEDSAVYLCASSLTGGLAGNTIYFGEGSWLTVV.

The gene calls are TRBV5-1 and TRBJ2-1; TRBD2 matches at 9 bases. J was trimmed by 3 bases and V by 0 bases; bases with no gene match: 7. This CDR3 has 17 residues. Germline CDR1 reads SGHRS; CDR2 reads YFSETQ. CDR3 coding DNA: TGCGCCAGCAGCTTGGAGCTAGCGGGGTTGGGCTACAATGAGCAGTTCTTC. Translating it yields CASSLELAGLGYNEQFF.

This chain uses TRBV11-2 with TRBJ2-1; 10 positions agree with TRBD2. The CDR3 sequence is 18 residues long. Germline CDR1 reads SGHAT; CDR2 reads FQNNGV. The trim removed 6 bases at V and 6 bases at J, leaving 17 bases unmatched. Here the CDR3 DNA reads TGTGCCAGCAGATCCCTGCGTCCGGGACTAGCGACTACCAATGAGCAGTTCTTC. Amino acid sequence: CASRSLRPGLATTNEQFF.

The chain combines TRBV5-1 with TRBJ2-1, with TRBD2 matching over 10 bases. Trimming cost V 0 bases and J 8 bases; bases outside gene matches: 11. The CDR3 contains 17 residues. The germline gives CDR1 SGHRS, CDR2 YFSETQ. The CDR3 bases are TGCGCCAGCAGCTTGGCCCCACTAGCGGGAACGTCCGATGAGCAGTTCTTC. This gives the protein CASSLAPLAGTSDEQFF.

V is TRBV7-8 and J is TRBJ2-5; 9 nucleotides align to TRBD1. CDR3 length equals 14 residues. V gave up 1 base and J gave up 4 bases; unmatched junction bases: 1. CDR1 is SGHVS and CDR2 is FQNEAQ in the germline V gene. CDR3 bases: TGTGCCAGCAGCTTAGTGACAGGGGGAGAGACCCAGTACTTC. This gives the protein CASSLVTGGETQYF.